This entry is about one T cell receptor beta chain. The table came from immunoSEQ multiplex PCR; TCRdb's copy has only in-frame clones and leaves some out. The table lists fewer than 1.6 million clones, roughly 98.5% of them singletons. This record belongs to a study of shared clonotypes between healthy human individuals. This CDR3 has 15 residues. All donors qualified as healthy HIV-negative adults and had experienced no recent acute infections or vaccinations. All participating donors were Caucasian adults from Nashville, Tennessee. Sample: naive CD4+ T cells sorted from blood. The subset: CD45RA+ positively selected. V usage is TRBV21-1 and J usage is TRBJ2-7; the table's TRBD2 call for D was not verified on the DNA. TRBV21-1 is flagged as a pseudogene. The sequence was collected from a man in his thirties or forties in good health. CDR3 DNA: TGTGCCAGCAAAGAACCGACTAGCGGGTCCCACGAGCAGTACTTC. Protein: CASKEPTSGSHEQYF.